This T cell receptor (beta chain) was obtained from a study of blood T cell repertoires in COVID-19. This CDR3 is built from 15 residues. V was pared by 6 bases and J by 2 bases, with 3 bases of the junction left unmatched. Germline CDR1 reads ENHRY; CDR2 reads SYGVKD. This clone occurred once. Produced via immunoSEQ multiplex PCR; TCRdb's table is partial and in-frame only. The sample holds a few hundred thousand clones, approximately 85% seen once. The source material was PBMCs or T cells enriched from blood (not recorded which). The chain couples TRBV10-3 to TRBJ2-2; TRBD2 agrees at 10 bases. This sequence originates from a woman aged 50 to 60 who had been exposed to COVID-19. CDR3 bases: TGTGCCATCAGAGGACTAGCGGCAAACACCGGGGAGCTGTTTTTT. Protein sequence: CAIRGLAANTGELFF.